This T cell receptor beta chain derives from a study of blood T cell repertoires in COVID-19. The V end was cut by 2 bases, the J end by 5 bases, with 9 bases between. The length of the CDR3 is 13 residues. Looked up from germline, CDR1 is MGHDK and CDR2 is SYGVNS. In the study's own analysis: Amplification from reference gene primers served as the basis for estimated nucleated cell counts. Clones were read by immunoSEQ multiplex PCR, and TCRdb kept only the in-frame ones, dropping some. V, J and clone size are taken as reported in that table, and D and trimming were inferred from the DNA itself. The data contain roughly 100,000 clones, around 88% of them singletons.

Input material: peripheral blood. The sequence was collected from a man aged 50 or older with COVID-19, enrolled during active disease. This chain links TRBV25-1 with TRBJ1-2; tentative D call: TRBD1 (6 bases). The CDR3 DNA reads TGTGCCAGCAGTGAACAGCAGGGGTATGGCTACACCTTC. Translating it yields CASSEQQGYGYTF.